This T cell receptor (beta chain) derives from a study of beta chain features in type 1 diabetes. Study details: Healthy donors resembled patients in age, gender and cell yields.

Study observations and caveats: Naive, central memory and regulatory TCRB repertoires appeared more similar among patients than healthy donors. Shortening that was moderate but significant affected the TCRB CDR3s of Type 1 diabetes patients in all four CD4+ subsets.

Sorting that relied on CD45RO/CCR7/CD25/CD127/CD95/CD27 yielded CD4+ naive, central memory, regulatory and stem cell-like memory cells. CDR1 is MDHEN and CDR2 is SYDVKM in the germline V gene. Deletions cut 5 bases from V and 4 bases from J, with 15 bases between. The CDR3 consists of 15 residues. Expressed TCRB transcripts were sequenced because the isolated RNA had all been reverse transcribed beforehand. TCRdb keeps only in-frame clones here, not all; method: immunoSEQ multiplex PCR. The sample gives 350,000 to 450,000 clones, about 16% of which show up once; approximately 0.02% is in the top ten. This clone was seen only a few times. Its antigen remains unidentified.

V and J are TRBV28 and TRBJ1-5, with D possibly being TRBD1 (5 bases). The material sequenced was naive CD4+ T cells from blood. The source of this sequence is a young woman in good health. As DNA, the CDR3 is TGTGCCAGCAGTCCTCAATGGCAGGGAAATCAGCCCCAGCATTTT. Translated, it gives CASSPQWQGNQPQHF.